What follows are 28 T cell receptor beta chains derived from one specimen sequenced in a study of shared clonotypes between healthy human individuals. The assay was immunoSEQ multiplex PCR, and TCRdb's table has in-frame clones only and misses some. The sample holds some 2.1 million clones, 90% to 95% seen once. Positively selected for CCR7, the CD45RO-negative cells used as naive CD8 cells excluded terminally differentiated effector memory CD45RA+ cells. Specimen: naive CD8+ T cells from PBMCs. All receptors derive from a young man in good health. Some clones in this sample may be carry-over from other donors' samples.

In DNA form, the CDR3 reads TGTGCCAGCAGTTTATCGTGGGCCCCGAGCACTGAAGCTTTCTTT. This sequence encodes CASSLSWAPSTEAFF. The genes are TRBV27 and TRBJ1-1; D remains unclear. V was cut by 0 bases and J by 4 bases, with 12 bases left in between. The CDR3 is 15 amino acids. Germline CDR1 is MNHEY and CDR2 is SMNVEV (reference sequence).

This clone was seen a few times. The genes are TRBV2 and TRBJ1-2; D remains unclear. From germline, CDR1 is SNHLY and CDR2 FYNNEI. The CDR3 runs 12 residues. With 5 bases removed from V and 6 bases from J, the gap between germline ends came to 10 bases. This CDR3 reads CASSSHPDGYTF. The CDR3 coding sequence is TGTGCCAGCAGTTCCCACCCAGATGGCTACACCTTC.

This clone was seen a single time. The rearrangement links TRBV27 to TRBJ1-3, with 7 positions matching TRBD1. CDR3 length: 16 residues. CDR1 and CDR2 from the germline V gene are MNHEY and SMNVEV (reference sequence). Trimming removed 5 bases from V and 0 bases from J; junction bases left unmatched: 7. The CDR3 region is CASSVRGGYSGNTIYF. The DNA for the CDR3 is TGTGCCAGCAGTGTCAGGGGGGGATACTCTGGAAACACCATATATTTT.

This sequence joins TRBV19 and TRBJ2-1, with TRBD2 matching 9 bases. The V segment lost 5 bases and the J segment 6 bases; nucleotides outside the gene matches: 8. CDR1 LNHDA and CDR2 SQIVND come from the germline V gene (reference sequence). This CDR3 spans 15 amino acids. The DNA of the CDR3 is TGTGCCAGTAGTCTAATAGCGGGAGACGTCAATGAGCAGTTCTTC. This codes for CASSLIAGDVNEQFF.

The table lists this clone with a count of one. This chain links TRBV20-1 with TRBJ2-1; D ambiguous. Germline CDR1 and CDR2: DFQATT and SNEGSKA (reference sequence). The CDR3 extends over 9 amino acids. V was cut by 4 bases and J by 10 bases, with 5 bases left in between. The CDR3 bases are TGCAGTGCTAACTACGAGCAGTTCTTC. This encodes CSANYEQFF.

The rearrangement links TRBV9 to TRBJ2-5, with a weak D call TRBD2 (5 bases). Germline-derived CDR1 and CDR2 are SGDLS and YYNGEE. The CDR3 sequence is 13 residues long. V lost 3 bases and J lost 4, with 10 bases in between. CDR3 sequence: CASSAYEGETQYF. Written as DNA, the CDR3 is TGTGCCAGCAGCGCTTATGAGGGAGAGACCCAGTACTTC. The variable domain in full, with the rest retrieved from reference TRBV9 and TRBJ2-5, is DSGVTQTPKHLITATGQRVTLRCSPRSGDLSVYWYQQSLDQGLQFLIQYYNGEERAKGNILERFSAQQFPDLHSELNLSSLELGDSALYFCASSAYEGETQYFGPGTRLLVL.

The chain has TRBV7-2 and TRBJ1-3, with D unresolved. From germline, CDR1 is SGHTA and CDR2 FQGNSA. V gave up 2 bases and J gave up 0 bases, with 8 bases separating them. The CDR3 has 15 residues. This CDR3 is CASSLQIYSGNTIYF. The CDR3 DNA follows: TGTGCCAGCAGCTTACAGATCTACTCTGGAAACACCATATATTTT.

The chain uses TRBV2 and TRBJ1-5, with 9 positions matching TRBD1. CDR1 is SNHLY and CDR2 is FYNNEI in the germline V gene. This CDR3 contains 15 residues. The V gene end was trimmed by 9 bases and the J gene end by 3 bases; junction bases not matched to a gene: 9. CDR3 region: CASWIGQGNNQPQHF. The CDR3 bases are TGTGCCAGTTGGATCGGACAGGGGAACAATCAGCCCCAGCATTTT.

V gene TRBV7-9 combines with J gene TRBJ1-2, with 9 bases identical to TRBD1. Germline trimming cut 2 bases from V and 6 bases from J; bases unmatched to any gene: 4. The CDR3 has 14 residues. Germline assignment: CDR1 SEHNR and CDR2 FQNEAQ (reference sequence). CDR3 DNA sequence: TGTGCCAGCAGCTTACTGGGACAGGGACATGGCTACACCTTC. It encodes CASSLLGQGHGYTF. Supplemented by reference TRBV7-9 and TRBJ1-2, the full variable domain reads DTGVSQNPRHKITKRGQNVTFRCDPISEHNRLYWYRQTLGQGPEFLTYFQNEAQLEKSRLLSDRFSAERPKGSFSTLEIQRTEQGDSAMYLCASSLLGQGHGYTFGSGTRLTVV.

The chain is built from TRBV5-6 and TRBJ2-7; D is perhaps TRBD1 or TRBD2 (5 bases each). The V end lost 4 bases, the J end lost 5 bases, and 19 bases lay between the germline ends. The CDR3 extends over 15 amino acids. From germline, CDR1 is SGHDT and CDR2 YYEEEE. The CDR3: CASSPGTEWAHEQYF. The CDR3 coding sequence is TGTGCCAGCAGCCCGGGGACCGAGTGGGCTCACGAGCAGTACTTC. The variable domain in full, with the rest retrieved from reference TRBV5-6 and TRBJ2-7, is DAGVTQSPTHLIKTRGQQVTLRCSPKSGHDTVSWYQQALGQGPQFIFQYYEEEERQRGNFPDRFSGHQFPNYSSELNVNALLLGDSALYLCASSPGTEWAHEQYFGPGTRLTVT.

CDR3 loop: CSVGGAGQLNTEAFF. The CDR3 DNA is TGCAGCGTTGGGGGCGCGGGTCAGCTTAACACTGAAGCTTTCTTT. V usage is TRBV29-1 and J usage is TRBJ1-1, with a tentative D call TRBD1 (5 bases). V was clipped by 4 bases and J by 2 bases, with 17 bases between them. The CDR3 is 15 amino acids. From germline, CDR1 is SQVTM and CDR2 ANQGSEA. The full variable domain, its missing parts supplied by reference TRBV29-1 and TRBJ1-1, is SAVISQKPSRDICQRGTSLTIQCQVDSQVTMMFWYRQQPGQSLTLIATANQGSEATYESGFVIDKFPISRPNLTFSTLTVSNMSPEDSSIYLCSVGGAGQLNTEAFFGQGTRLTVV.

This rearrangement joins TRBV15 to TRBJ1-3, with 11 bases fitting TRBD1. Germline-derived CDR1 and CDR2 are LNHNV and YYDKDF (reference sequence). The ends lost 3 bases at V and 2 bases at J; junction bases unmatched: 0. The CDR3 length is 15 residues. The CDR3 nucleotides read TGTGCCACCAGCAGGGGACAGGGGGCTGGAAACACCATATATTTT. Encoded protein: CATSRGQGAGNTIYF.

This clone was picked up one time. The rearrangement uses TRBV10-3 and TRBJ2-3, with 10 bases lining up with TRBD2. The CDR3 sequence is 13 residues long. Trimming cost V 9 bases and J 2 bases; bases outside gene matches: 2. The germline V gene has CDR1 ENHRY and CDR2 SYGVKD. This chain's CDR3 is CAILAGSTDTQYF. CDR3 in DNA: TGTGCCATACTAGCGGGATCCACAGATACGCAGTATTTT.

For this clone: The sample holds other DNA sequences that translate to the same CDR3. The V call is TRBV29-1, the J call TRBJ2-1; TRBD1 agrees at 8 bases. This CDR3 has 16 residues. With 0 bases clipped from V and 4 bases from J, the junction kept 8 bases outside the gene matches. Germline CDR1 reads SQVTM; CDR2 reads ANQGSEA. This CDR3 reads CSVEDLRQGTYNEQFF. The CDR3 DNA is TGCAGCGTTGAAGATCTTCGACAGGGGACGTACAATGAGCAGTTCTTC.

The chain employs TRBV25-1 and TRBJ2-1, with D hard to call. V lost 3 bases, J lost 3 bases, and 9 bases lay in between. From germline, CDR1 is MGHDK and CDR2 SYGVNS. This CDR3 is 14 amino acids long. The CDR3 here is CASSDRRSYNEQFF. In DNA form, the CDR3 reads TGTGCCAGCAGTGATCGCAGGAGCTACAATGAGCAGTTCTTC. The whole variable domain, filled in from reference TRBV25-1 and TRBJ2-1, reads EADIYQTPRYLVIGTGKKITLECSQTMGHDKMYWYQQDPGMELHLIHYSYGVNSTEKGDLSSESTVSRIRTEHFPLTLESARPSHTSQYLCASSDRRSYNEQFFGPGTRLTVL.

This clone was detected once. V and J are TRBV19 and TRBJ1-1; perhaps TRBD1 as D (5 bases). The V gene's germline CDR1 is LNHDA and CDR2 SQIVND (reference sequence). CDR3 length equals 13 residues. V dropped 6 bases and J dropped 6 bases, with 14 bases sitting between them. The CDR3 is CASSPSVGAEAFF. The CDR3 DNA is TGTGCCAGTAGCCCCTCGGTGGGGGCTGAAGCTTTCTTT.

The chain is built from TRBV10-1 and TRBJ2-3; TRBD1 matches at 8 bases. In germline, CDR1 is WNHNN, CDR2 SYGVQD (reference sequence). The ends lost 1 base at V and 0 bases at J; junction bases unmatched: 3. The CDR3 has 16 residues. CDR3: CASSEFRQGSTDTQYF. For the CDR3, the DNA is TGCGCCAGCAGTGAGTTTCGACAGGGGAGCACAGATACGCAGTATTTT.

The J gene is TRBJ2-3, the V gene TRBV5-1; D tentatively fits TRBD1 or TRBD2 (5 bases each). V gave up 6 bases and J gave up 2 bases, with 10 bases separating them. Per the germline V gene, CDR1 is SGHRS and CDR2 is YFSETQ. This CDR3 has 13 residues. The CDR3 DNA follows: TGCGCCAGCAAGGGGACCTACACAGATACGCAGTATTTT. Amino acid sequence: CASKGTYTDTQYF. Complete variable domain (other parts from reference TRBV5-1 and TRBJ2-3): KAGVTQTPRYLIKTRGQQVTLSCSPISGHRSVSWYQQTPGQGLQFLFEYFSETQRNKGNFPGRFSGRQFSNSRSEMNVSTLELGDSALYLCASKGTYTDTQYFGPGTRLTVL.

The genes are TRBV5-1 and TRBJ2-7, with 9 bases aligning to TRBD1. CDR1 and CDR2 from the germline V gene are SGHRS and YFSETQ. V shed 3 bases and J 6 bases; nucleotides not matched to a gene: 7. This CDR3 is built from 14 residues. This chain's CDR3 is CASSSGTGIAEQYF. As DNA, the CDR3 is TGCGCCAGCAGCTCGGGGACAGGGATCGCCGAGCAGTACTTC.

The chain employs TRBV28 and TRBJ2-2, with D possibly TRBD2 on 7 matching bases. Trimming pared 6 bases from V and 5 bases from J, leaving 28 bases between. Germline-derived CDR1 and CDR2 are MDHEN and SYDVKM. CDR3 length: 19 amino acids. This CDR3 is CASSLVRGAGSAGTGELFF. Here the CDR3 DNA reads TGTGCCAGCAGCCTAGTCCGGGGGGCCGGGAGTGCGGGGACCGGGGAGCTGTTTTTT.

The gene calls are TRBV19 and TRBJ1-2; D is undetermined. V shed 7 bases and J shed 5 bases, with 17 bases lying between them. CDR3 length equals 14 residues. Germline CDR1 reads LNHDA; CDR2 reads SQIVND (reference sequence). CDR3 in DNA: TGTGCCAGTAATCACCCGGGGATAGGGTATGGCTACACCTTC. It yields the protein CASNHPGIGYGYTF.

V and J are TRBV7-3 and TRBJ2-3; 13 bases line up with TRBD2. J lost 5 bases, V lost 5 bases, and 7 bases had no gene match. The germline gives CDR1 SGHTA, CDR2 FQGTGA. The CDR3 covers 16 residues. The CDR3 is CASSPGLAGVLDTQYF. In DNA form, the CDR3 reads TGTGCCAGCAGCCCCGGACTAGCGGGAGTATTAGATACGCAGTATTTT.

The V call is TRBV4-1, the J call TRBJ1-1; D unresolved. The CDR3 extends over 11 amino acids. V was pared by 1 base and J by 11 bases, with 8 bases between. Germline CDR1 reads MGHRA; CDR2 reads YSYEKL. The DNA for the CDR3 is TGCGCCAGCAGCCAAGGTCCTGGGGCTTTCTTT. Translating it yields CASSQGPGAFF.

There are a few counts of this clone. This chain uses TRBV30 with TRBJ2-5, with a possible D match to TRBD1 (6 bases). CDR3 length: 12 residues. Germline values: CDR1 GTSNPN, CDR2 SVGIG (reference sequence). Trimming removed 0 bases at V and 4 bases at J, with 6 bases between. The CDR3 spells CAWSVQGETQYF. CDR3 DNA: TGTGCCTGGAGTGTACAGGGAGAGACCCAGTACTTC.

The chain carries TRBV27 and TRBJ2-6; no clear D gene. The CDR3 runs 15 residues. V lost 3 bases, J lost 3 bases, and 9 bases lay in between. CDR1 and CDR2 from the germline V gene are MNHEY and SMNVEV (reference sequence). For the CDR3, the DNA is TGTGCCAGCAGTTTTGAGACTCTTGGGGCCAACGTCCTGACTTTC. It translates to CASSFETLGANVLTF.

The gene calls are TRBV9 and TRBJ2-7; TRBD2 matches at 7 bases. The V gene's germline CDR1 is SGDLS and CDR2 YYNGEE. The CDR3 consists of 15 residues. With 4 bases clipped from V and 0 bases from J, the junction kept 7 bases outside the gene matches. In nucleotides, the CDR3 is TGTGCCAGCAGCCTTACTAGCGATAGCTCCTACGAGCAGTACTTC. Translated, it gives CASSLTSDSSYEQYF.

In its sample, this clone was seen a few times. This sample includes further DNA sequences coding for the same CDR3. The rearrangement uses TRBV19 and TRBJ1-5; D is undetermined. This CDR3 region has 14 residues. The germline CDR1 and CDR2 sequences are LNHDA and SQIVND (reference sequence). V was trimmed by 3 bases and J by 3 bases, leaving 9 bases between them. The CDR3 region is CASSIRGSNQPQHF. CDR3 sequence (DNA): TGTGCCAGTAGTATCCGAGGTTCCAATCAGCCCCAGCATTTT.

With respect to this clone: This same CDR3 is encoded by further DNA sequences in the sample. The V call is TRBV4-1, the J call TRBJ2-7; TRBD2 matches 11 bases. The germline gives CDR1 MGHRA, CDR2 YSYEKL. The CDR3 spans 15 residues. V gave up 1 base and J gave up 2 bases; unmatched junction bases: 1. The CDR3 is CASSQGTSGPYEQYF. The CDR3 bases are TGCGCCAGCAGCCAAGGGACTAGCGGGCCCTACGAGCAGTACTTC.